One and the same sample provided the 21 T cell receptor beta chains below, sequenced in a study of tumor-infiltrating lymphocytes in primary liver carcinoma. From about 19-30 mg of unsorted bulk tissue, DNA and RNA were co-extracted together. From 500 ng of total RNA, TCR beta-specific cDNA was reverse-transcribed using a constant-region primer. Construction of TCR beta libraries relied on three successive nested multiplex PCR rounds employing slightly modified ARM-PCR. TRBV1-TRBV30 forward and Cbeta reverse primers drove the first two roughly 10-cycle rounds. TCRdb fed the multiplex PCR reads into MiXCR, producing one record per CDR3 protein. Found here are some 20,000 distinct CDR3 sequences, approximately 79% of them singletons; the top ten hold less than 50%. Sequenced: liver tumor tissue from sampling region 4. Subset described: tumor region T4, right-lateral pole. All receptors come from a woman aged 30 to 39 with primary liver carcinoma and hepatitis B virus infection.

Comment on this clonotype: One end of the junction fails to match germline, which may point to a read error. The chain has TRBV11-2 and TRBJ1-1; D perhaps matches TRBD1 (6 bases). This CDR3 spans 20 amino acids. Germline values: CDR1 SGHAT, CDR2 FQNNGV. CDR3 sequence reads: CASSARDWGRKRWNNTEAFF. As DNA, the CDR3 is TGTGCCAGTAGCGCTAGGGACTGGGGGCGCAAGAGGTGGAATAACACTGAGGCTTTCTTT.

On this clonotype: A read error may produce the germline difference seen at one junction end. The chain recombines TRBV7-9 with TRBJ2-7; a possible D gene is TRBD2 (6 bases). CDR1 is SEHNR and CDR2 is FQNEAQ in the germline V gene (reference sequence). The CDR3 extends over 15 amino acids. The CDR3 sequence is CDSSWALAAPYEQYF. The DNA of the CDR3 is TGTGACAGCAGCTGGGCACTAGCCGCACCCTACGAGCAGTACTTC.

With regard to this clonotype: Sequence at one end of the junction differs from germline and may be a read error. The rearrangement links TRBV11-2 to TRBJ2-3; D remains unclear. Germline V CDR1 and CDR2: SGHAT, FQNNGV. The CDR3 is made up of 14 amino acids. Here the CDR3 DNA reads TGTGCCGGCAGCCCACAAACTCATACTGATACGCAGTATTTT. Its protein product is CAGSPQTHTDTQYF.

On this clonotype itself: A read error may account for a junction end that differs from germline. The rearrangement uses TRBV12-3 or TRBV12-4 and TRBJ2-7, with 10 positions matching TRBD2. The CDR3 has 16 residues. The CDR3 nucleotides are TGTGCCAGCAGTTCTCCGGGACTAGCGACATCCTATGAGCAGTGCTTC. Its translation is CASSSPGLATSYEQCF.

The chain employs TRBV6-5 and TRBJ1-5, with D unclear. CDR1 MNHEY and CDR2 SVGAGI come from the germline V gene. This CDR3 region has 13 residues. The CDR3 DNA follows: TGTGTCATCTCGCACAGCGCCTGGGGGCCCCAGCATTTT. Residues: CVISHSAWGPQHF.

In regard to this clonotype: One end of the junction does not line up with germline, which may come from a read error. This chain links TRBV5-5 with TRBJ1-6, with unresolved D. The length of the CDR3 is 14 residues. The V gene's germline CDR1 is SGHKS and CDR2 YYEKEE (reference sequence). The CDR3 reads CASTLNVSDSPLHF. The CDR3 DNA sequence: TGTGCCAGCACCTTGAACGTCAGTGATTCACCCCTCCACTTT.

Regarding this clonotype: Because it lacks the conserved phenylalanine or tryptophan at the end, this CDR3 is likely a read error. The V gene is TRBV28, the J gene TRBJ1-4; 10 bases match TRBD1. The CDR3 contains 15 residues. CDR1 is MDHEN, CDR2 SYDVKM, per germline. This CDR3 is CASRPFRDRGGKLFL. In DNA form, the CDR3 reads TGCGCCAGCAGGCCTTTCCGGGACAGGGGTGGAAAACTGTTTCTT.

This clonotype came up once. The junction shows a germline mismatch at one end, possibly a read error. The rearrangement links TRBV5-6 to TRBJ2-4, with D unresolved. The V gene's germline CDR1 is SGHDT and CDR2 YYEEEE. The CDR3 length is 15 residues. The CDR3 sequence: CASSQRVAARNIQYF. DNA for the CDR3: TGTGCCAGCAGCCAACGAGTGGCAGCCAGAAACATTCAGTACTTC.

On this clonotype itself: Compared with germline, one end of the junction differs, possibly owing to a read error. The chain links TRBV6-5 to TRBJ2-5, with 7 positions matching TRBD1. Germline V gene data show CDR1 as MNHEY and CDR2 as SVGAGI. The CDR3 extends over 13 amino acids. CDR3 coding DNA: TGTGCCAGCAGTACCGACAGGGAGCTGACCCACTTCTTC. This encodes CASSTDRELTHFF.

This clonotype is categorized as large. This sequence joins TRBV11-2 and TRBJ2-3; D is ambiguous. This CDR3 contains 13 residues. The V gene's germline CDR1 is SGHAT and CDR2 FQNNGV. Between the trimmed V and J ends, which lost 5 bases and 5 bases, there was a span of 11 bases. CDR3 in DNA: TGTGCCAGCAGCCTACAGTGGGGAGATACGCAGTATTTT. Protein product: CASSLQWGDTQYF.

The V call is TRBV4-1, the J call TRBJ2-3; D is ambiguous. The V end was cut by 2 bases, the J end by 6 bases, with 24 bases between. Germline values: CDR1 MGHRA, CDR2 YSYEKL. The CDR3 has 18 residues. The CDR3 DNA reads as TGCGCCAGCAGCCAACTAGGCATGGTAGCTGAAAGTTCGGATACGCAGTATTTT. Translating gives CASSQLGMVAESSDTQYF.

Comment on this clonotype: Relative to the germline gene, one junction end is altered; a read error may explain this. CDR3 protein: CASGREDTETFF. The CDR3 region has the DNA TGTGCCAGCGGGCGTGAGGACACTGAAACTTTCTTC. The chain links TRBV5-6 to TRBJ1-1, with D tentatively TRBD1 (5 bases). CDR3 length: 12 amino acids. Germline values: CDR1 SGHDT, CDR2 YYEEEE.

A remark on this clonotype: Sequence at one end of the junction differs from germline and may be a read error. This chain joins TRBV11-1 and TRBJ2-7, with a weak D call TRBD1 (6 bases). The CDR3 extends over 14 amino acids. Looked up from germline, CDR1 is SGHAT and CDR2 is FQDESV (reference sequence). As DNA, the CDR3 is TGTGCCAACAGCTTAGTTACTGGGACATACGAGCAATACTTC. It encodes CANSLVTGTYEQYF.

This clonotype showed up just once. A much larger clone differs from this one at a single base, so this may be a read error. This sequence joins TRBV6-1 and TRBJ2-7; D uncertain. The CDR3 is 12 residues long. Looked up from germline, CDR1 is MNHNS and CDR2 is SASEGT. V dropped 4 bases and J dropped 5 bases, with 9 bases sitting between them. Here the CDR3 DNA reads TGTGCCAGCAGTGTTCGGGCCAACGAGCAGTACTTC. Translating it yields CASSVRANEQYF.

Concerning this clonotype itself: In this CDR3 the conserved last residue, phenylalanine or tryptophan, is missing, so a read error is likely. The gene calls are TRBV4-2 and TRBJ1-4; D unclear. The CDR3 is 12 residues long. In germline, CDR1 is LGHNA, CDR2 YNFKEQ. CDR3 in amino acids: CVSSQDREKLFS. DNA for the CDR3: TGTGTCAGCAGCCAAGATAGGGAGAAACTGTTTTCT.

A word on this clonotype: The junction departs from the called germline gene at one end, perhaps through a read error. J is TRBJ1-1 and V is TRBV4-1; D is uncertain. Germline V CDR1 and CDR2: MGHRA, YSYEKL. The CDR3 has 15 amino acids. The CDR3 DNA sequence: TGTGCCAGCAGCCAAGATATCCCAGTTAAGACTGAAGCTTTCTTT. It translates to CASSQDIPVKTEAFF.

Comments on this clonotype: A much larger clone is a single base away; this may be a read error. The final CDR3 position lacks the conserved phenylalanine or tryptophan, pointing to a likely read error. V usage is TRBV7-2 and J usage is TRBJ2-2; D is ambiguous. This CDR3 is built from 13 residues. Trimming took 1 base from V and 6 from J, leaving 6 bases between them. CDR1 is SGHTA, CDR2 FQGNSA, per germline. CDR3 nucleotide sequence: TGTGCCAGCAGCTTAGTCTCGGCCGGGGAGCTGTTTCTT. This sequence encodes CASSLVSAGELFL.

This clonotype was picked up a small number of times. A single base separates this from a much larger clone, so it may be a read error. This sequence joins TRBV29-1 and TRBJ1-2, with 8 positions matching TRBD1. Germline V lookup: CDR1 SQVTM, CDR2 ANQGSEA. J gave up 7 bases and V 4 bases, and 11 bases lay outside the gene matches. CDR3 size: 14 residues. CDR3 nucleotide sequence: TGCAGCGTTGCCCGGACAGGGCATGATGCTGGCTACACCTTC. Translation gives CSVARTGHDAGYTF.

This clonotype was observed a handful of times. No conserved phenylalanine or tryptophan is present at the end of the CDR3, so a read error is the likely explanation. The V and J genes are TRBV28 and TRBJ2-7, with 14 bases matching TRBD2. The germline CDR1 and CDR2 sequences are MDHEN and SYDVKM. The CDR3 contains 16 residues. The CDR3 bases are TGTGCCGGCAGTTTTTTGGGACTAGCGGGAGCTGGCGAGCAGTACTTA. As protein: CAGSFLGLAGAGEQYL.

As concerns this clonotype: At one end the junction does not follow the germline gene, possibly because of a read error. This rearrangement joins TRBV6-2 or TRBV6-3 to TRBJ2-7, with D perhaps matching TRBD2 (5 bases). The CDR3 sequence is 14 residues long. The germline gives CDR1 MNHEY, CDR2 SVGEGT. The CDR3 region has the DNA TGCGCGAGCAGTTACGTGAGGGTCTCCTACGAGCAGTACTTC. It codes for CASSYVRVSYEQYF.

This clonotype was detected only a few times. The CDR3, as DNA: TGTGCCAGCAGCTTACTGGGGGCCGCTTCTGGGGCCAACGTCCTGACTTTC. Translated, it gives CASSLLGAASGANVLTF. The chain links TRBV5-5 to TRBJ2-6; D may be TRBD1 (6 bases). The V end lost 2 bases, the J end lost 1 base, and 13 bases lay between the germline ends. The CDR3 has 17 amino acids. Germline V CDR1 and CDR2: SGHKS, YYEKEE (reference sequence).